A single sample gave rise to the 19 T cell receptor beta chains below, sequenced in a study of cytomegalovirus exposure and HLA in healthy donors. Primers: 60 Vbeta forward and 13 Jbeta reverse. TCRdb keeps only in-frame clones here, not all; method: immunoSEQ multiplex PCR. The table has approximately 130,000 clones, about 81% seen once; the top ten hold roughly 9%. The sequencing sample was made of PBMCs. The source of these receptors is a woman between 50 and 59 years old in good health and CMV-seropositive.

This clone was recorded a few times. CDR3 protein: CASSPGANYGYTF. The CDR3 bases are TGTGCCAGCTCACCGGGAGCTAACTATGGCTACACCTTC. This chain connects TRBV18 to TRBJ1-2; D unclear. V was pared by 3 bases and J by 0 bases, with 5 bases between. Germline-derived CDR1 and CDR2 are KGHSH and LQKENI. This CDR3 contains 13 residues.

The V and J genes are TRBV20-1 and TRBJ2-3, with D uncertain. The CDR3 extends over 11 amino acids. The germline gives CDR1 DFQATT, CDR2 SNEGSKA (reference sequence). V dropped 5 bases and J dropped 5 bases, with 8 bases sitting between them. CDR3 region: CSALDRDTQYF. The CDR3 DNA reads TGCAGTGCTCTAGATCGAGATACGCAGTATTTT.

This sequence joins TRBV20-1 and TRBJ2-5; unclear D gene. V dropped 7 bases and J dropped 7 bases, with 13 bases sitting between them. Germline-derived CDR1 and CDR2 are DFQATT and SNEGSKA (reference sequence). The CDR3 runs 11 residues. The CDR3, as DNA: TGCAGTGTTATCCCGGCGGCGACCCAGTACTTC. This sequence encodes CSVIPAATQYF.

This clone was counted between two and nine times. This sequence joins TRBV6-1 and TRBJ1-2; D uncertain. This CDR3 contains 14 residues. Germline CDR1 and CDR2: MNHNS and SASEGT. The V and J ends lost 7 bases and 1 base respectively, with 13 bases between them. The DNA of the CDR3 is TGTGCCAGCACCCGAACGGTGAATAACTATGGCTACACCTTC. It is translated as CASTRTVNNYGYTF.

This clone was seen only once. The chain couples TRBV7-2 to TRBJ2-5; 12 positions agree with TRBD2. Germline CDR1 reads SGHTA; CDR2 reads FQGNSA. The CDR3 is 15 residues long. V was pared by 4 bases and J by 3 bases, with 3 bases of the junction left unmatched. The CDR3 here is CASSSGLAGKETQYF. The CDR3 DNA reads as TGTGCCAGCAGCTCCGGACTAGCGGGAAAAGAGACCCAGTACTTC.

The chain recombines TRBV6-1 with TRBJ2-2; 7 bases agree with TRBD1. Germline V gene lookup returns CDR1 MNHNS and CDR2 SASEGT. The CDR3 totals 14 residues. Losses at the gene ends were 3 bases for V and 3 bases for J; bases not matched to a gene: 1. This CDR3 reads CASSDRGYTGELFF. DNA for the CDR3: TGTGCCAGCAGTGACAGGGGGTACACCGGGGAGCTGTTTTTT.

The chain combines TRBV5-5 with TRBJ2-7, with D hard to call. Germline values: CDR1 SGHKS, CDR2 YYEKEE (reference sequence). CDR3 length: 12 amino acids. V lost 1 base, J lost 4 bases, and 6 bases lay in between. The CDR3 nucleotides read TGTGCCAGCAGCTTGCGTCTTTACGAGCAGTACTTC. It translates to CASSLRLYEQYF.

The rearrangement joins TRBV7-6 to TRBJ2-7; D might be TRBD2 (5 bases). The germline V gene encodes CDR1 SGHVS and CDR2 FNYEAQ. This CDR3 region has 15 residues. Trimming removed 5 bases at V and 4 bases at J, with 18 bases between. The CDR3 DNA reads TGTGCCAGCAGCACTCGGGGATTAGTTCCGTACGAGCAGTACTTC. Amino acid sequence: CASSTRGLVPYEQYF. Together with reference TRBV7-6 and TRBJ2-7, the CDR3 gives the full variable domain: GAGVSQSPRYKVTKRGQDVALRCDPISGHVSLYWYRQALGQGPEFLTYFNYEAQQDKSGLPNDRFSAERPEGSISTLTIQRTEQRDSAMYRCASSTRGLVPYEQYFGPGTRLTVT.

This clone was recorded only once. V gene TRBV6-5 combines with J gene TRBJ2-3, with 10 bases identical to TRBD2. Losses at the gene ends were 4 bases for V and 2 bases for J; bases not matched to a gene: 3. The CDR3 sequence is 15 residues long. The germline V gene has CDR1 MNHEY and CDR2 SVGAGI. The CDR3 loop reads CASSFSGRNTDTQYF. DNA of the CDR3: TGTGCCAGCAGTTTTAGCGGGAGGAACACAGATACGCAGTATTTT.

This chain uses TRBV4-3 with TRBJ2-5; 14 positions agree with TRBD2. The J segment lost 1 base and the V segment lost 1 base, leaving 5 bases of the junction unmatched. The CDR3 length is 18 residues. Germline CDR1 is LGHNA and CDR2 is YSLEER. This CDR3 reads CASSQGGTSGGIQETQYF. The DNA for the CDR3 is TGCGCCAGCAGCCAAGGGGGGACTAGCGGGGGCATCCAAGAGACCCAGTACTTC.

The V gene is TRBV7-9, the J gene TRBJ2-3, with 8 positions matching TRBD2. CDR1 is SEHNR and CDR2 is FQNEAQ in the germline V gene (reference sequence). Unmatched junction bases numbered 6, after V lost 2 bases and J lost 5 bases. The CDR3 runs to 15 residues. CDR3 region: CASSLRHSGEDTQYF. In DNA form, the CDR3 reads TGTGCCAGCAGCTTACGTCATAGCGGGGAAGATACGCAGTATTTT.

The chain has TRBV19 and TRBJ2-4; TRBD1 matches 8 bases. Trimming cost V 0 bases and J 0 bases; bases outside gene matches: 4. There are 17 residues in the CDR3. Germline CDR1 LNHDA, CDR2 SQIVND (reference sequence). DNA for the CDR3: TGTGCCAGTAGTATAGATACGACAGGGGTAGCCAAAAACATTCAGTACTTC. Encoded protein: CASSIDTTGVAKNIQYF.

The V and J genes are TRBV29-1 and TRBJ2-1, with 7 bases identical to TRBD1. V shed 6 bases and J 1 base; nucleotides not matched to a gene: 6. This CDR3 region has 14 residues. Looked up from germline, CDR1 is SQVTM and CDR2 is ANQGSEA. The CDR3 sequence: CSVGTERSYNEQFF. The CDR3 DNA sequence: TGCAGCGTCGGGACAGAGCGGTCCTACAATGAGCAGTTCTTC.

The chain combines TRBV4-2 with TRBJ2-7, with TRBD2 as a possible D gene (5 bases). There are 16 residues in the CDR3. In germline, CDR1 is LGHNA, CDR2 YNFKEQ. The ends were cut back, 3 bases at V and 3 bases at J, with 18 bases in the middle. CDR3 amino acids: CASSQAGIDWDYEQYF. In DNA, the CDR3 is TGTGCCAGCAGCCAGGCCGGGATCGACTGGGACTACGAGCAGTACTTC.

DNA for the CDR3: TGCGCCAGCAAGCGACAGGGGGCCTCCTGGGATTCACCCCTCCACTTT. This codes for CASKRQGASWDSPLHF. This chain connects TRBV4-1 to TRBJ1-6; 10 bases fit TRBD1. The length of the CDR3 is 16 residues. V was clipped by 7 bases and J by 8 bases; unmatched bases: 11. CDR1 and CDR2 from the germline V gene are MGHRA and YSYEKL.

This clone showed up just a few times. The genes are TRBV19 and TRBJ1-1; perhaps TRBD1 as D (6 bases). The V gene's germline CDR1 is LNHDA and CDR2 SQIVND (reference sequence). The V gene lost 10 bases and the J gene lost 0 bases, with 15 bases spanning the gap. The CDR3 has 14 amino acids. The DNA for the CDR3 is TGTGCCACTCAGGTAAAGGGGGTGAACACTGAAGCTTTCTTT. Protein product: CATQVKGVNTEAFF.

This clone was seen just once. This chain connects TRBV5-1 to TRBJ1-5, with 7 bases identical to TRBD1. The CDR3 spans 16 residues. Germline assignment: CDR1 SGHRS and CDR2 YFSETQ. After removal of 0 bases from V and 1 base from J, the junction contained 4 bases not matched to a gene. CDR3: CASSLEGAGSNQPQHF. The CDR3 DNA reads TGCGCCAGCAGCTTGGAGGGGGCGGGGAGCAATCAGCCCCAGCATTTT.

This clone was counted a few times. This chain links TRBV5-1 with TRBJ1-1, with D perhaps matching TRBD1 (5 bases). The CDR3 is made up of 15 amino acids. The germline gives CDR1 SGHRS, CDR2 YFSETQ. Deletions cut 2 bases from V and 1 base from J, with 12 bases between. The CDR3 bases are TGCGCCAGCAGCTTCTCGGGACTCCGGAACACTGAAGCTTTCTTT. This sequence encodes CASSFSGLRNTEAFF.

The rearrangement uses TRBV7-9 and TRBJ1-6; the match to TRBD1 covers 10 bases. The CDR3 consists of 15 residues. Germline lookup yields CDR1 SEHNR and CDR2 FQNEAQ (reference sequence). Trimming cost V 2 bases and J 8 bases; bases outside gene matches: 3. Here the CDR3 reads CASSLLGTGDSPLHF. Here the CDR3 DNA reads TGTGCCAGCAGCTTACTCGGGACAGGGGATTCACCCCTCCACTTT.